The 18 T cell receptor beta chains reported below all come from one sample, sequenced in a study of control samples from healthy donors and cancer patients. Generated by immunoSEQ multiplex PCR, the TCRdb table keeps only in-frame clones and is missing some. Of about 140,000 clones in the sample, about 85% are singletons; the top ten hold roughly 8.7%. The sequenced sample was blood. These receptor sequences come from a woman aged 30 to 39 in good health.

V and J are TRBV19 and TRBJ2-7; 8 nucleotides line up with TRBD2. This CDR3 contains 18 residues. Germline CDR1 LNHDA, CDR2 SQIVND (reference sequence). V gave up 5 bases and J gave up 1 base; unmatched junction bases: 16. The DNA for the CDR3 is TGTGCCAGTAGTCCTGCGAAAATGAGCGGGAGTCGGTCCTACGAGCAGTACTTC. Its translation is CASSPAKMSGSRSYEQYF.

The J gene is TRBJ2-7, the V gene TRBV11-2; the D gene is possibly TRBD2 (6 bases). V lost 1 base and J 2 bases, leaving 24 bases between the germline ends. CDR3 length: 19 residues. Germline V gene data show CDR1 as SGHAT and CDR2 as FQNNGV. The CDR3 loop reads CASSLVLRRWRDVPYEQYF. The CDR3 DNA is TGTGCCAGCAGCTTAGTCTTGAGACGTTGGCGGGATGTCCCCTACGAGCAGTACTTC.

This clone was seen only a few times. CDR3 bases: TGTGCCAGCAGTGAAGCCCGGACGGGGGAGCTGTTTTTT. It is translated as CASSEARTGELFF. This rearrangement joins TRBV6-1 to TRBJ2-2; D unresolved. The CDR3 is made up of 13 amino acids. The V end was cut by 0 bases, the J end by 8 bases, with 7 bases between. Per germline, CDR1 MNHNS and CDR2 SASEGT.

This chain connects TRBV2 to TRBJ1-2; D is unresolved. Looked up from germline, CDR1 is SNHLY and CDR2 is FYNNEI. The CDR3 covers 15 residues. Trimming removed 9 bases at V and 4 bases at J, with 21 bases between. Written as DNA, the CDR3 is TGTGCCAGTCAACTCACGGTCAGGACTCCCTATGGCTACACCTTC. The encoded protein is CASQLTVRTPYGYTF.

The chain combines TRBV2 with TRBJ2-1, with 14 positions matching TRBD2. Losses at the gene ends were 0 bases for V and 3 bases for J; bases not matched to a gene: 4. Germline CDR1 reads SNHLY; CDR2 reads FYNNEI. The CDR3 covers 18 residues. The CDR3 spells CASSEAQGLAGVYNEQFF. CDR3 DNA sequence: TGTGCCAGCAGTGAAGCCCAGGGACTAGCGGGAGTCTACAATGAGCAGTTCTTC.

The CDR3 DNA is TGTGCCAGCAGCTCAAACCCTAGGACAGGGGGCGAGCAAGGGGGGAGATACGAGCAGTACTTC. It codes for CASSSNPRTGGEQGGRYEQYF. The V and J genes are TRBV12-1 and TRBJ2-7; the table's D call, TRBD1, has no DNA check behind it. TRBV12-1 counts as a pseudogene. This CDR3 is built from 21 residues.

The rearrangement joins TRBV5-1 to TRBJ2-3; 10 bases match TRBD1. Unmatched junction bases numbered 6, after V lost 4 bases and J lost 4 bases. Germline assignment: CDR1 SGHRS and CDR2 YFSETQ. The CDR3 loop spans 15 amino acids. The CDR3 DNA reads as TGCGCCAGCAGCCCCACGACAGGGGGCCCAGATACGCAGTATTTT. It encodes CASSPTTGGPDTQYF. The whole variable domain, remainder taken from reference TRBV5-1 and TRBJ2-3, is KAGVTQTPRYLIKTRGQQVTLSCSPISGHRSVSWYQQTPGQGLQFLFEYFSETQRNKGNFPGRFSGRQFSNSRSEMNVSTLELGDSALYLCASSPTTGGPDTQYFGPGTRLTVL.

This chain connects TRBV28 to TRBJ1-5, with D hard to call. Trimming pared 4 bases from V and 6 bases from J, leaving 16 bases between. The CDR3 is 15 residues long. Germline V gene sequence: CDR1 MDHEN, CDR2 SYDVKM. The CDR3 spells CASSSWVQITQPQHF. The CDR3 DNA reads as TGTGCCAGCAGTTCATGGGTACAGATTACTCAGCCCCAGCATTTT.

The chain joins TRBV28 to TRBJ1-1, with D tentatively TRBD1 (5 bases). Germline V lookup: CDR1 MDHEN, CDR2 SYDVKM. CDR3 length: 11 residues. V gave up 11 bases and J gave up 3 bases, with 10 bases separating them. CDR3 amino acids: CAAGGYTEAFF. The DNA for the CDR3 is TGTGCCGCGGGGGGGTACACTGAAGCTTTCTTT. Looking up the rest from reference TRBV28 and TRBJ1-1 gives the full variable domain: DVKVTQSSRYLVKRTGEKVFLECVQDMDHENMFWYRQDPGLGLRLIYFSYDVKMKEKGDIPEGYSVSREKKERFSLILESASTNQTSMYLCAAGGYTEAFFGQGTRLTVV.

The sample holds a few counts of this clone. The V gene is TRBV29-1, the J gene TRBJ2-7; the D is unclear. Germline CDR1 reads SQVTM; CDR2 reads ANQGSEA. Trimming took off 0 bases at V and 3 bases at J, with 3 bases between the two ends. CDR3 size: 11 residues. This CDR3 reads CSVEESYEQYF. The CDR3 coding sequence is TGCAGCGTTGAAGAGAGCTACGAGCAGTACTTC.

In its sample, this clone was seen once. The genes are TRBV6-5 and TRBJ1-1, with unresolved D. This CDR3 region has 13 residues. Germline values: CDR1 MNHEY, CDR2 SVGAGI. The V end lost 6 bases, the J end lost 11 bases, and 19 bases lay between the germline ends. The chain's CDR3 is CASRAGNGLRAFF. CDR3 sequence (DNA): TGTGCCAGCAGGGCTGGGAACGGGCTTAGGGCTTTCTTT.

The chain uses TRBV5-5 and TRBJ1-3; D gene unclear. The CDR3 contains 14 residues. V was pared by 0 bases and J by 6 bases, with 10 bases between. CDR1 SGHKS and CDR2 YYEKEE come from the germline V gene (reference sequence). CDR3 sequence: CASSLGPAVNTIYF. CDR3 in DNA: TGTGCCAGCAGCTTGGGGCCGGCGGTAAACACCATATATTTT.

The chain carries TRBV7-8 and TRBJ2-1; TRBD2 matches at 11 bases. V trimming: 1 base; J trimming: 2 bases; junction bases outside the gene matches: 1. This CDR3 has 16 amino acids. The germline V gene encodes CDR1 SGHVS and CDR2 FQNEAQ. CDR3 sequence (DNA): TGTGCCAGCAGCTTAGTGGGACTAGCGGCCTACAATGAGCAGTTCTTC. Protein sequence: CASSLVGLAAYNEQFF.

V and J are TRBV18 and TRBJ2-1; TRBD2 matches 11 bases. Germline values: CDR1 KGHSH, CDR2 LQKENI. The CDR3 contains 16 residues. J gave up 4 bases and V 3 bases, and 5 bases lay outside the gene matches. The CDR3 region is CASSPSGTSGYNEQFF. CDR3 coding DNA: TGTGCCAGCTCACCTTCGGGGACTAGCGGTTACAATGAGCAGTTCTTC.

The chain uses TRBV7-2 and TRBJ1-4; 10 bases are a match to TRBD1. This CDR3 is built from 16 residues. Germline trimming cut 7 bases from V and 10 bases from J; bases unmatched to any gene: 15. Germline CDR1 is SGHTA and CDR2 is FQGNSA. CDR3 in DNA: TGTGCCAGCACCTTTAGTCCCCGGGACAGGGGAGGAAAACTGTTTTTT. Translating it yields CASTFSPRDRGGKLFF. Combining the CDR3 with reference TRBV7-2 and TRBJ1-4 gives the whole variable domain GAGVSQSPSNKVTEKGKDVELRCDPISGHTALYWYRQSLGQGLEFLIYFQGNSAPDKSGLPSDRFSAERTGGSVSTLTIQRTQQEDSAVYLCASTFSPRDRGGKLFFGSGTQLSVL.

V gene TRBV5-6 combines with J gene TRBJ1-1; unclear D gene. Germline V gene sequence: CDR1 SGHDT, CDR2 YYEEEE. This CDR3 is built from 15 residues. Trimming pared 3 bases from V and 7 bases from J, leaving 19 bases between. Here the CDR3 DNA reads TGTGCCAGCAGCTCGCGGTTGGGGATTCGATTTGAAGCTTTCTTT. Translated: CASSSRLGIRFEAFF.

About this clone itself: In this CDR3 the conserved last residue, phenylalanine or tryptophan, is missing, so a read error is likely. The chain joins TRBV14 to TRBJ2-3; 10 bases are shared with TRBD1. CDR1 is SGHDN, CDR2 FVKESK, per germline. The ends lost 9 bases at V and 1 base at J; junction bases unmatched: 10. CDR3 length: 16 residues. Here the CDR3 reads CARSRDRGRCTDTQYS. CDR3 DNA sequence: TGTGCCAGGTCCCGGGACAGGGGCCGATGCACAGATACGCAGTATTCT.

The CDR3 protein is CACPIGGTGYGYTF. The CDR3 DNA reads TGTGCCTGCCCCATAGGGGGAACTGGCTATGGCTACACCTTC. The chain combines TRBV30 with TRBJ1-2; D might be TRBD1 (6 bases). In germline, CDR1 is GTSNPN, CDR2 SVGIG (reference sequence). This CDR3 is built from 14 residues. V dropped 6 bases and J dropped 4 bases, with 18 bases sitting between them.